Shown below are 5 T cell receptor beta chains from a single sample sequenced in a study of radiotherapy plus CTLA-4 blockade in lung cancer (dated by TCRdb to 2017 to 2018). Library creation used the immunoSEQ multiplex PCR assay. Sourced from immuneACCESS, this table was stored by TCRdb with only in-frame sequences that have V and J called. A share of the clones is absent; for the studies checked, an unresolved V gene accounts for under half, and the remainder has no known explanation. The table for this sample lists about 59,000 clones; 65% to 80% of them were counted only once. Approximately 8.6% of the sample is taken by the ten largest. The sample here was peripheral blood, taken from a patient treated with radiotherapy plus ipilimumab. The receptors here all came from a human donor with non-small cell lung cancer whose response to radiotherapy plus ipilimumab could not be evaluated.

This clone was counted between two and nine times. V gene TRBV9 combines with J gene TRBJ1-4; the D is unclear. Between the trimmed V and J ends, which lost 5 bases and 0 bases, there was a span of 11 bases. The CDR3 is made up of 15 amino acids. Germline CDR1 SGDLS, CDR2 YYNGEE. The CDR3 loop reads CASSPGFATNEKLFF. The CDR3 DNA follows: TGTGCCAGCAGTCCGGGGTTTGCAACTAATGAAAAACTGTTTTTT.

The chain joins TRBV18 to TRBJ2-3, with D possibly being TRBD1 (6 bases). CDR1 is KGHSH, CDR2 LQKENI, per germline. The CDR3 length is 17 residues. Trimming shortened V by 1 base and J by 0 bases, and 14 bases separated the two germline ends. The CDR3 DNA is TGTGCCAGCTCACCACGTAACAGGGTAGTCAGCACAGATACGCAGTATTTT. Residues: CASSPRNRVVSTDTQYF. The full variable domain, rest sourced from reference TRBV18 and TRBJ2-3, is NAGVMQNPRHLVRRRGQEARLRCSPMKGHSHVYWYRQLPEEGLKFMVYLQKENIIDESGMPKERFSAEFPKEGPSILRIQQVVRGDSAAYFCASSPRNRVVSTDTQYFGPGTRLTVL.

This clone was counted a single time. Written as DNA, the CDR3 is TGTGCCAGCAGTTCTCCGGGACACCTCTTTGGCTACACCTTC. The encoded protein is CASSSPGHLFGYTF. The chain combines TRBV6-1 with TRBJ1-2; the D gene is possibly TRBD1 (6 bases). The germline gives CDR1 MNHNS, CDR2 SASEGT. Deletions cut 5 bases from V and 7 bases from J, with 17 bases between. The CDR3 is 14 amino acids.

The V gene is TRBV7-2, the J gene TRBJ2-7; 9 nucleotides line up with TRBD2. The CDR3 is 16 amino acids. The ends lost 1 base at V and 2 bases at J; junction bases unmatched: 6. CDR1 and CDR2 from the germline V gene are SGHTA and FQGNSA. The CDR3 DNA reads TGTGCCAGCAGCTTAGATGGCGGGGGGGTCCCCTACGAGCAGTACTTC. Amino acid sequence: CASSLDGGGVPYEQYF.

The gene calls are TRBV2 and TRBJ1-2; tentatively, D is TRBD1 (5 bases). The CDR3 spans 14 residues. Germline V gives CDR1 SNHLY, CDR2 FYNNEI. Trimming took 3 bases from V and 6 from J, leaving 14 bases between them. CDR3 nucleotides: TGTGCCAGCAGTGACTGGGGCGGGGCGGATGGCTACACCTTC. This sequence encodes CASSDWGGADGYTF.